The clone carrying this T cell receptor (beta chain) was counted only a few times. Its antigen is unknown. V lost 5 bases to trimming and J lost 2 bases; unmatched junction nucleotides: 3. The CDR3 covers 13 residues. The V gene's germline CDR1 is SGHNT and CDR2 YYREEE (reference sequence). These data belong to a study of beta chain features in type 1 diabetes. Whole-study results and caveats: Among patients with Type 1 diabetes, TCRB CDR3s were moderately but significantly shorter in every one of the four CD4+ subsets.

Expressed TCRB transcripts were sequenced, since all the RNA that had been isolated was reverse transcribed. TCRdb keeps only in-frame clones here, not all; method: immunoSEQ multiplex PCR. Of 200,000 to 250,000 clones in the sample, approximately 13% were seen once. This receptor was obtained from a man aged 25-45 years with type 1 diabetes. The rearrangement uses TRBV5-4 and TRBJ2-5, with TRBD1 matching 7 bases. The sample comprised naive CD4+ T cells from blood. CDR3 DNA sequence: TGTGCCAGCAGGAGGGGACAGCAAGAGACCCAGTACTTC. This encodes CASRRGQQETQYF.